Sequencing of this T cell receptor (beta chain) was carried out in a study of blood T cell repertoires in COVID-19. Study context: The United States, Italy and Spain provided the acute and convalescent COVID-19 samples. The analysed material was cDNA or gDNA that came from T cells, B-cell-depleted T cells, or PBMCs.

The germline V gene encodes CDR1 SGHTA and CDR2 FQGNSA. Trimming cost V 4 bases and J 4 bases; bases outside gene matches: 8. CDR3 length: 15 amino acids. Original handling: It was from reference gene primer amplification that nucleated cell counts were estimated. The protocol was immunoSEQ multiplex PCR, while the TCRdb copy is restricted to in-frame clones and leaves out a portion. Clone size and V and J calls were adopted from that table, with D and trimming inferred from the DNA. The sample comprises 150,000 to 200,000 clones, around 81% of which are singletons, and approximately 11% rests with the top ten.

This chain links TRBV7-2 with TRBJ2-7, with 9 bases fitting TRBD1. Source material: peripheral blood. The receptor comes from a man in his 60s with active or convalescent COVID-19. CDR3 DNA: TGTGCCAGCAGCTCCCGGGACAGGGTGGTTTACGAGCAGTACTTC. Amino acid sequence: CASSSRDRVVYEQYF.